The 28 T cell receptor beta chains below all came from one sample that was sequenced in a study of T cell responses to AZD1222 COVID-19 vaccine. The assay was immunoSEQ multiplex PCR, and TCRdb's table has in-frame clones only and misses some. The sample records approximately 300,000 clones, almost 95% being singletons. Here the sequenced sample was peripheral blood, taken 28 days after the second AZD1222 dose. All receptors come from an adult who received the AZD1222 COVID-19 vaccine.

The chain combines TRBV28 with TRBJ2-5; 7 bases are a match to TRBD1. The CDR3 is 15 residues long. The germline gives CDR1 MDHEN, CDR2 SYDVKM. V was clipped by 6 bases and J by 5 bases; unmatched bases: 12. The CDR3 nucleotides read TGTGCCAGCAGAGTCCTCGGGACAGTACAGGAGACCCAGTACTTC. Translated: CASRVLGTVQETQYF.

J is TRBJ1-5 and V is TRBV28; maybe TRBD1 (5 bases). Germline CDR1 is MDHEN and CDR2 is SYDVKM. V lost 0 bases and J lost 10, with 16 bases in between. There are 15 residues in the CDR3. CDR3 region: CASSLWGVSGEPQHF. The CDR3 DNA reads as TGTGCCAGCAGTTTATGGGGGGTCTCAGGAGAACCCCAGCATTTT.

The chain couples TRBV11-2 to TRBJ1-1; D is unclear. The CDR3 is 13 amino acids. Germline loops: CDR1 SGHAT, CDR2 FQNNGV. Trimming stripped 5 bases from V and 0 bases from J, with 7 bases between. CDR3 loop: CASSLSVNTEAFF. The CDR3 nucleotides are TGTGCCAGCAGCCTGTCGGTGAACACTGAAGCTTTCTTT. Supplemented by reference TRBV11-2 and TRBJ1-1, the full variable domain reads EAGVAQSPRYKIIEKRQSVAFWCNPISGHATLYWYQQILGQGPKLLIQFQNNGVVDDSQLPKDRFSAERLKGVDSTLKIQPAKLEDSAVYLCASSLSVNTEAFFGQGTRLTVV.

This chain uses TRBV18 with TRBJ1-1, with 11 bases lining up with TRBD1. Germline CDR1 is KGHSH and CDR2 is LQKENI. The CDR3 is 15 residues long. V dropped 2 bases and J dropped 4; count of bases not matched to a gene: 3. CDR3 protein: CASSPGTGGVTEAFF. The CDR3 coding sequence is TGTGCCAGCTCACCAGGGACAGGGGGGGTCACTGAAGCTTTCTTT.

This rearrangement joins TRBV5-4 to TRBJ2-2, with TRBD1 matching over 9 bases. V lost 9 bases to trimming and J lost 2 bases; unmatched junction nucleotides: 5. Germline V lookup: CDR1 SGHNT, CDR2 YYREEE (reference sequence). CDR3 length: 14 residues. Written as DNA, the CDR3 is TGTGCCACGTCGACAGGGGGTAACACCGGGGAGCTGTTTTTT. Amino acid sequence: CATSTGGNTGELFF.

The chain recombines TRBV6-6 with TRBJ2-7; D may match TRBD1 or TRBD2 (5 bases each). Trimming stripped 1 base from V and 3 bases from J, with 16 bases between. CDR3 length: 16 amino acids. Per germline, CDR1 MNHNY and CDR2 SVGAGI (reference sequence). CDR3 sequence reads: CASSYYRDPLNYEQYF. In DNA, the CDR3 is TGTGCCAGCAGTTACTACCGGGACCCCCTAAACTACGAGCAGTACTTC.

V and J are TRBV11-1 and TRBJ2-7, with 7 bases fitting TRBD1. The germline CDR1 and CDR2 sequences are SGHAT and FQDESV (reference sequence). The CDR3 runs to 14 residues. V shed 6 bases and J 0 bases; nucleotides not matched to a gene: 5. The chain's CDR3 is CASSSGTASYEQYF. CDR3 nucleotide sequence: TGTGCCAGCAGTTCCGGGACAGCCTCCTACGAGCAGTACTTC. Full variable domain (missing parts from reference TRBV11-1 and TRBJ2-7): EAEVAQSPRYKITEKSQAVAFWCDPISGHATLYWYRQILGQGPELLVQFQDESVVDDSQLPKDRFSAERLKGVDSTLKIQPAELGDSAMYLCASSSGTASYEQYFGPGTRLTVT.

The V gene is TRBV10-3, the J gene TRBJ1-1; D remains unclear. Germline V gives CDR1 ENHRY, CDR2 SYGVKD. Between the trimmed V and J ends, which lost 0 bases and 1 base, there was a span of 0 bases. This CDR3 comprises 12 residues. The CDR3 region is CAISESNTEAFF. The CDR3 region has the DNA TGTGCCATCAGTGAGTCGAACACTGAAGCTTTCTTT.

This clone was picked up a small number of times. This chain links TRBV5-1 with TRBJ1-1; 9 nucleotides match TRBD1. Trimming cost V 4 bases and J 4 bases; bases outside gene matches: 5. The CDR3 runs 14 residues. Germline V lookup: CDR1 SGHRS, CDR2 YFSETQ. The CDR3 loop reads CASSGGQGGTEAFF. The CDR3 nucleotides are TGCGCCAGCAGCGGGGGACAGGGAGGCACTGAAGCTTTCTTT.

The rearrangement uses TRBV5-1 and TRBJ2-3; 8 bases line up with TRBD1. This CDR3 spans 15 amino acids. V lost 0 bases, J lost 5 bases, and 5 bases stayed unmatched. Germline values: CDR1 SGHRS, CDR2 YFSETQ. The DNA for the CDR3 is TGCGCCAGCAGCTTGGGGCAGGGGGCAGGAGATACGCAGTATTTT. It is translated as CASSLGQGAGDTQYF.

This clone was seen once. The chain recombines TRBV6-5 with TRBJ1-1; D is possibly TRBD1 (5 bases). The CDR3 extends over 13 amino acids. Trimming removed 6 bases at V and 5 bases at J, with 13 bases between. CDR1 is MNHEY, CDR2 SVGAGI, per germline. The CDR3 DNA sequence: TGTGCCAGCAGAGGGGCCTCAGGGACTGAAGCTTTCTTT. Amino acids: CASRGASGTEAFF.

This chain links TRBV27 with TRBJ2-7, with 9 bases matching TRBD2. This CDR3 spans 13 amino acids. Trimming cost V 8 bases and J 1 base; bases outside gene matches: 3. Germline CDR1 is MNHEY and CDR2 is SMNVEV (reference sequence). The CDR3 protein is CASRSGRSYEQYF. CDR3 bases: TGTGCCAGCCGGAGCGGGAGGTCCTACGAGCAGTACTTC.

The chain uses TRBV6-5 and TRBJ1-5; maybe TRBD1 (6 bases). V lost 5 bases, J lost 6 bases, and 17 bases lay in between. The germline gives CDR1 MNHEY, CDR2 SVGAGI. The CDR3 is made up of 15 amino acids. The CDR3 spells CASSPRGGGGQPQHF. The CDR3 DNA reads TGTGCCAGCAGTCCAAGAGGGGGAGGGGGTCAGCCCCAGCATTTT.

The gene calls are TRBV24-1 and TRBJ1-2; D is undetermined. This CDR3 is 15 amino acids long. From germline, CDR1 is KGHDR and CDR2 SFDVKD. With 4 bases removed from V and 0 bases from J, the gap between germline ends came to 11 bases. The CDR3 DNA reads as TGTGCCACCAGTGACCCGAAAATCTCTAACTATGGCTACACCTTC. Its protein is CATSDPKISNYGYTF.

This clone occurred once. This chain connects TRBV5-1 to TRBJ1-6; 9 nucleotides line up with TRBD1. This CDR3 has 17 residues. Trimming removed 0 bases from V and 7 bases from J; junction bases left unmatched: 8. From germline, CDR1 is SGHRS and CDR2 YFSETQ. CDR3 loop: CASSLEAAGTGNSPLHF. In DNA, the CDR3 is TGCGCCAGCAGCTTGGAGGCCGCGGGGACAGGGAATTCACCCCTCCACTTT.

CDR3 sequence reads: CASSASGGATDTQYF. The CDR3 nucleotides are TGTGCCAGCAGCGCTAGCGGGGGGGCTACAGATACGCAGTATTTT. The chain joins TRBV9 to TRBJ2-3; 12 bases fit TRBD2. This CDR3 has 15 amino acids. The V gene's germline CDR1 is SGDLS and CDR2 YYNGEE. V lost 3 bases, J lost 3 bases, and 2 bases stayed unmatched. Together with reference TRBV9 and TRBJ2-3, the CDR3 gives the full variable domain: DSGVTQTPKHLITATGQRVTLRCSPRSGDLSVYWYQQSLDQGLQFLIQYYNGEERAKGNILERFSAQQFPDLHSELNLSSLELGDSALYFCASSASGGATDTQYFGPGTRLTVL.

The chain couples TRBV21-1 to TRBJ2-7. TRBV21-1 constitutes a pseudogene. The CDR3 is 17 residues long. DNA of the CDR3: TGTGCCAGCAGCAAACCGAAACGGCTGGCAGGGACGTACGAGCAGTACTTC. This encodes CASSKPKRLAGTYEQYF.

Only one count was recorded for this clone. V usage is TRBV7-3 and J usage is TRBJ2-1; 8 bases are a match to TRBD2. The germline V gene has CDR1 SGHTA and CDR2 FQGTGA. The CDR3 extends over 15 amino acids. The ends lost 1 base at V and 3 bases at J; junction bases unmatched: 2. This CDR3 is CASSLKRGLYNEQFF. CDR3 sequence (DNA): TGTGCCAGCAGCTTAAAGCGGGGGCTCTACAATGAGCAGTTCTTC.

This chain links TRBV2 with TRBJ1-2, with D possibly matching TRBD1 (6 bases). The CDR3 sequence is 13 residues long. CDR1 is SNHLY and CDR2 is FYNNEI in the germline V gene. Between the trimmed V and J ends, which lost 11 bases and 6 bases, there was a span of 19 bases. This chain's CDR3 is CAGSNRGADGYTF. CDR3 bases: TGTGCCGGTTCGAATCGGGGGGCGGATGGCTACACCTTC.

The CDR3: CASSAGQINTGELFF. CDR3 DNA sequence: TGTGCCAGCAGCGCGGGACAGATTAACACCGGGGAGCTGTTTTTT. The chain carries TRBV9 and TRBJ2-2, with 7 positions matching TRBD1. Trimming cost V 3 bases and J 2 bases; bases outside gene matches: 4. Germline CDR1 is SGDLS and CDR2 is YYNGEE. The CDR3 extends over 15 amino acids. The full variable domain, completed using reference TRBV9 and TRBJ2-2, is DSGVTQTPKHLITATGQRVTLRCSPRSGDLSVYWYQQSLDQGLQFLIQYYNGEERAKGNILERFSAQQFPDLHSELNLSSLELGDSALYFCASSAGQINTGELFFGEGSRLTVL.

The chain uses TRBV27 and TRBJ2-7, with TRBD2 matching over 11 bases. The CDR3 has 14 amino acids. CDR1 and CDR2 from the germline V gene are MNHEY and SMNVEV (reference sequence). The trim removed 3 bases at V and 5 bases at J, leaving 3 bases unmatched. The CDR3 sequence is CASSFSGGADEQYF. The DNA of the CDR3 is TGTGCCAGCAGTTTTAGCGGGGGGGCCGACGAGCAGTACTTC.

This chain connects TRBV18 to TRBJ2-7; a weak D match, TRBD1 (5 bases). Germline V gene lookup returns CDR1 KGHSH and CDR2 LQKENI. Deletions cut 9 bases from V and 4 bases from J, with 19 bases between. CDR3 length equals 14 residues. Here the CDR3 DNA reads TGTGCCAGTACAGGCAACTTCCCGCTGTACGAGCAGTACTTC. Translating gives CASTGNFPLYEQYF.

The chain has TRBV14 and TRBJ1-2; D is undetermined. V was shortened by 4 bases and J by 8 bases, with 14 bases between the two germline ends. The CDR3 contains 13 residues. Germline V CDR1 and CDR2: SGHDN, FVKESK. The CDR3 DNA follows: TGTGCCAGCAGCCTCCTCGAGCTGGGCGGCTACACCTTC. Its protein is CASSLLELGGYTF.

The sample holds one count of this clone. The rearrangement uses TRBV3-1 (or the pseudogene TRBV3-2) and TRBJ2-5; 7 nucleotides line up with TRBD1. Germline CDR1 reads LGHDT; CDR2 reads YNNKEL (reference sequence). The CDR3 length is 13 residues. J gave up 4 bases and V 4 bases, and 3 bases lay outside the gene matches. CDR3 nucleotides: TGTGCCAGCAGCCCCGGGACAGCAGAGACCCAGTACTTC. This translates into CASSPGTAETQYF.

J is TRBJ2-3 and V is TRBV24-1; D unresolved. Trimming stripped 8 bases from V and 6 bases from J, with 14 bases between. Germline V CDR1 and CDR2: KGHDR, SFDVKD. CDR3 length equals 13 residues. The CDR3 spells CATNGFLGDTQYF. DNA for the CDR3: TGTGCCACCAACGGATTTCTGGGGGATACGCAGTATTTT.

In this sample, this clone turned up once. J is TRBJ2-1 and V is TRBV28, with 10 bases lining up with TRBD2. J was trimmed by 5 bases and V by 2 bases; bases with no gene match: 12. The CDR3 has 18 residues. Germline V gene sequence: CDR1 MDHEN, CDR2 SYDVKM. The DNA for the CDR3 is TGTGCCAGCAGTTTAGGAAGAGGGTGGCTAGCGGGGGACAATGAGCAGTTCTTC. It specifies CASSLGRGWLAGDNEQFF.

The genes are TRBV11-2 and TRBJ1-2, with D possibly TRBD1 on 6 matching bases. The CDR3 is 14 amino acids. Per germline, CDR1 SGHAT and CDR2 FQNNGV. Deletions cut 3 bases from V and 0 bases from J, with 8 bases between. The CDR3 loop is CASSFNRANYGYTF. In DNA, the CDR3 is TGTGCCAGCAGCTTTAACAGGGCTAACTATGGCTACACCTTC. Filled out from reference TRBV11-2 and TRBJ1-2, the complete variable domain reads EAGVAQSPRYKIIEKRQSVAFWCNPISGHATLYWYQQILGQGPKLLIQFQNNGVVDDSQLPKDRFSAERLKGVDSTLKIQPAKLEDSAVYLCASSFNRANYGYTFGSGTRLTVV.

This clone was seen a handful of times. The rearrangement joins TRBV14 to TRBJ2-7, with D hard to call. The germline V gene encodes CDR1 SGHDN and CDR2 FVKESK. V was trimmed by 4 bases and J by 2 bases, leaving 15 bases between them. CDR3 size: 15 residues. As DNA, the CDR3 is TGTGCCAGCAGCCCCTCGCTGGGAACCACCTACGAGCAGTACTTC. Residues: CASSPSLGTTYEQYF.